Listed here is a single T cell receptor beta chain. Its antigen is undetermined. They got blood RNA out of unsorted whole blood and also pulled out germline DNA. The patients lived with chronic HBV infection and had not yet received any treatment. These data are taken from a study of tumor-infiltrating lymphocytes in primary liver carcinoma. Turning to the study itself: Surgeons resected the patients' primary liver carcinomas. Enrolled patients were male and female, aged 30 to 69 years. The study, taken as a whole, reports: Lower overlap was observed for tumor-adjacent and tumor-blood pairs relative to tumor region pairs.

With around 490 ng total RNA as template and a constant-region primer, TCR beta cDNA was made. Library construction for TCR beta comprised three nested multiplex PCR rounds performed with slightly modified ARM-PCR. With TRBV1-TRBV30 forward primers and a C-beta reverse primer, the first two PCR rounds were run for approximately 9 cycles each. MiXCR, run by TCRdb on the multiplex PCR reads, gives a single entry per CDR3 protein. The data contain about 200,000 distinct CDR3 sequences, 65% of them singletons. This CDR3 comprises 15 residues. The V and J ends lost 2 bases and 0 bases respectively, with 10 bases between them. Germline V gene lookup returns CDR1 SGHVS and CDR2 FQNEAQ.

The clonotype comes from a woman between 55 and 75 years old with primary liver carcinoma and hepatitis B virus infection. The genes are TRBV7-8 and TRBJ1-1, with a tentative D call TRBD1 (5 bases). Sequencing used peripheral blood. CDR3 region: CASSLRGYMNTEAFF. The CDR3 DNA reads as TGTGCCAGCAGCTTAAGGGGTTACATGAACACTGAAGCTTTCTTT.